The present entry profiles one TCR beta chain with its context. The antigen remains undetermined. V lost 7 bases and J lost 4; bases outside the gene matches: 12. The CDR3 extends over 15 amino acids. Looked up from germline, CDR1 is MNHNS and CDR2 is SASEGT. This record comes from a study of cytomegalovirus exposure and HLA in healthy donors. Study-wide results and caveats: Some V segments, including TRBV6-2 and TRBV6-3, were excluded as indistinguishable.

Vbeta (60) and Jbeta (13) primers were used in the PCR. TCRdb's table, derived via immunoSEQ multiplex PCR, lists solely in-frame clones and lacks some. The sample holds about 200,000 clones, 82% seen once. Among the donors, all were healthy bone marrow donors. The rearrangement uses TRBV6-1 and TRBJ1-2, with 7 bases lining up with TRBD1. Sample: PBMCs. The clonotype comes from a boy aged 2 to 9 in good health and CMV-seronegative. DNA for the CDR3: TGTGCCAGCATTGTTGACCCAGGGGGGCGCTATGGCTACACCTTC. This codes for CASIVDPGGRYGYTF.